Listed here are 14 T cell receptor beta chains from one sample, sequenced in a study of post-analysis software for immune sequencing data. Study-wide results and limits: When patients were compared with controls, 5 or 6 TRBV segments were more frequent, TRBV5-6, TRBV5-1 and TRBV20-1 among them.

No antigen is known for these receptors. Built from TCR beta cDNA, the libraries had unique molecular identifiers in them. Using its own MiXCR run on the PCR reads, TCRdb lists one record per CDR3 protein. The sample records hundreds of thousands of distinct CDR3 sequences, around 27% being singletons. Sequenced sample: blood. These receptors all stem from a girl aged 10-17 years with multiple sclerosis.

The chain combines TRBV28 with TRBJ2-5; the D gene is possibly TRBD1 (5 bases). Germline V gene sequence: CDR1 MDHEN, CDR2 SYDVKM. With 5 bases removed from V and 11 bases from J, the gap between germline ends came to 18 bases. The CDR3 contains 13 residues. CDR3 loop: CASSPFGHNEQYF. The CDR3 nucleotides are TGTGCCAGCAGTCCCTTTGGACACAATGAGCAGTACTTC.

On this clonotype itself: This may stem from a read error, because a much larger clone lies one nucleotide away. This chain links TRBV7-2 with TRBJ1-6, with D tentatively TRBD1 (6 bases). Germline V lookup: CDR1 SGHTA, CDR2 FQGNSA. V was pared by 5 bases and J by 8 bases, with 16 bases between. The CDR3 totals 15 residues. The CDR3 sequence is CASSPVDRSYSPLHF. The CDR3 coding sequence is TGTGCCAGCAGCCCCGTGGACAGAAGCTATTCACCCCTCCACTTT. Using reference TRBV7-2 and TRBJ1-6 for the parts outside the CDR3, the full variable domain is GAGVSQSPSNKVTEKGKDVELRCDPISGHTALYWYRQSLGQGLEFLIYFQGNSAPDKSGLPSDRFSAERTGGSVSTLTIQRTQQEDSAVYLCASSPVDRSYSPLHFGNGTRLTVT.

The gene calls are TRBV27 and TRBJ2-7, with 8 bases lining up with TRBD2. The CDR3 contains 13 residues. The germline V gene encodes CDR1 MNHEY and CDR2 SMNVEV (reference sequence). J lost 6 bases, V lost 5 bases, and 6 bases had no gene match. In DNA form, the CDR3 reads TGTGCCAGCAGTCCATCCGGGAGGGGCGAGCAGTACTTC. It specifies CASSPSGRGEQYF.

V gene TRBV6-1 combines with J gene TRBJ2-4, with TRBD2 identical over 9 bases. Germline V gives CDR1 MNHNS, CDR2 SASEGT. The CDR3 has 16 amino acids. The V gene end was trimmed by 3 bases and the J gene end by 7 bases; junction bases not matched to a gene: 10. CDR3 region: CASSEGLAGFKNIQYF. The CDR3 DNA reads as TGTGCCAGCAGTGAGGGTCTAGCGGGGTTTAAGAACATTCAGTACTTC.

This sequence joins TRBV6-2 or TRBV6-3 and TRBJ2-1; D is perhaps TRBD1 or TRBD2 (6 bases each). In germline, CDR1 is MNHEY, CDR2 SVGEGT. The length of the CDR3 is 17 residues. Trimming took 0 bases from V and 4 from J, leaving 16 bases between them. The CDR3 here is CASSYSFLRGAYNEQFF. The CDR3 DNA reads TGTGCCAGCAGTTACTCGTTTTTGAGGGGGGCGTACAATGAGCAGTTCTTC.

The genes are TRBV20-1 and TRBJ2-1, with 8 nucleotides matching TRBD2. The CDR3 has 14 residues. Germline values: CDR1 DFQATT, CDR2 SNEGSKA (reference sequence). V trimming: 6 bases; J trimming: 7 bases; junction bases outside the gene matches: 11. For the CDR3, the DNA is TGCAGTGCGACCGGGACTAGGGGCTCAAATGAGCAGTTCTTC. It encodes CSATGTRGSNEQFF.

This clonotype was picked up a small number of times. The V gene is TRBV20-1, the J gene TRBJ2-7; D perhaps matches TRBD1 (5 bases). Germline-derived CDR1 and CDR2 are DFQATT and SNEGSKA (reference sequence). Trimming stripped 1 base from V and 3 bases from J, with 13 bases between. CDR3 length: 14 residues. CDR3 coding DNA: TGCAGTGCTAGAGGGCAGGGCGTAATCTACGAGCAGTACTTC. It translates to CSARGQGVIYEQYF.

The chain combines TRBV11-2 with TRBJ1-4; weak D call: TRBD1 (5 bases). The CDR3 spans 14 residues. Germline CDR1 is SGHAT and CDR2 is FQNNGV. Between the trimmed V and J ends, which lost 3 bases and 4 bases, there was a span of 9 bases. DNA of the CDR3: TGTGCCAGCAGCTTGGGACCGAATAATGAAAAACTGTTTTTT. Amino acid sequence: CASSLGPNNEKLFF.

V gene TRBV20-1 combines with J gene TRBJ2-7; TRBD2 is a possible D gene (6 bases). V was pared by 3 bases and J by 3 bases, with 9 bases between. Germline-derived CDR1 and CDR2 are DFQATT and SNEGSKA (reference sequence). The CDR3 is made up of 12 amino acids. Here the CDR3 reads CSASGSDYEQYF. The CDR3 DNA follows: TGCAGTGCTAGCGGGAGTGACTACGAGCAGTACTTC.

This clonotype has at least ten counts. The rearrangement links TRBV28 to TRBJ1-2, with D perhaps TRBD1 (6 bases). V lost 5 bases and J lost 0, with 7 bases in between. The CDR3 sequence is 13 residues long. Per the germline V gene, CDR1 is MDHEN and CDR2 is SYDVKM. The DNA of the CDR3 is TGTGCCAGCAGTGGGACAACTAACTATGGCTACACCTTC. Amino acid sequence: CASSGTTNYGYTF.

The rearrangement links TRBV14 to TRBJ2-3, with D unresolved. This CDR3 is built from 12 residues. Germline lookup yields CDR1 SGHDN and CDR2 FVKESK. The V gene lost 6 bases and the J gene lost 4 bases, with 8 bases spanning the gap. As DNA, the CDR3 is TGTGCCAGCAGTCCCTATCCAGATACGCAGTATTTT. This sequence encodes CASSPYPDTQYF.

This clonotype was observed a handful of times. The chain is built from TRBV29-1 and TRBJ2-1; 8 nucleotides match TRBD2. The V gene end was trimmed by 1 base and the J gene end by 3 bases; junction bases not matched to a gene: 2. CDR3 length: 14 amino acids. CDR1 SQVTM and CDR2 ANQGSEA come from the germline V gene. The CDR3 DNA is TGCAGCGTTGAAGGGCTAGCGGGCTACAATGAGCAGTTCTTC. As protein: CSVEGLAGYNEQFF.

The rearrangement joins TRBV7-2 to TRBJ2-7; the match to TRBD2 covers 15 bases. The V gene's germline CDR1 is SGHTA and CDR2 FQGNSA. The CDR3 spans 17 residues. V gave up 5 bases and J gave up 4 bases; unmatched junction bases: 9. CDR3 amino acids: CASSPQGLAGGPYEQYF. CDR3 bases: TGTGCCAGCAGCCCACAAGGACTAGCGGGAGGGCCGTACGAGCAGTACTTC.

This clonotype has a handful of counts. The J gene is TRBJ2-3, the V gene TRBV11-2; D not certain. Trimming removed 1 base at V and 7 bases at J, with 9 bases between. The CDR3 length is 13 residues. Germline-derived CDR1 and CDR2 are SGHAT and FQNNGV. The CDR3 region has the DNA TGTGCCAGCAGCTTAGGGCAGGTTAATACGCAGTATTTT. Translating gives CASSLGQVNTQYF.